One sample yielded the 22 T cell receptor beta chains listed below, sequenced in a study of T-cell memory formation after mild COVID-19. TCRdb used MiXCR to reprocess the 5' RACE reads, holding one entry per CDR3 protein. This sample has 350,000 to 450,000 distinct CDR3 sequences, with around 18% found just once. Material: PBMCs or a T cell subset sorted from them (not recorded which). The origin of the receptors is an adult woman who had mild COVID-19 (a few samples of this study predate the infection). Cell type and time point are not known.

This clonotype was counted between two and nine times. The rearrangement links TRBV9 to TRBJ2-5; 11 positions agree with TRBD2. Looked up from germline, CDR1 is SGDLS and CDR2 is YYNGEE. Germline trimming cut 6 bases from V and 4 bases from J; bases unmatched to any gene: 14. This CDR3 contains 17 residues. The CDR3 here is CASTRDLGLAGGETQYF. CDR3 coding DNA: TGTGCCAGCACACGAGACTTGGGGCTAGCGGGAGGAGAGACCCAGTACTTC.

This clonotype was detected ten times or more. The gene calls are TRBV5-1 and TRBJ2-3; TRBD2 agrees at 10 bases. After removal of 0 bases from V and 0 bases from J, the junction contained 7 bases not matched to a gene. CDR3 length: 18 residues. Germline V gives CDR1 SGHRS, CDR2 YFSETQ. The CDR3 sequence is CASSLEAGGLTSTDTQYF. The CDR3 nucleotides are TGCGCCAGCAGCTTGGAAGCGGGGGGGTTAACTAGCACAGATACGCAGTATTTT.

This clonotype was counted between two and nine times. The chain links TRBV2 to TRBJ2-3, with D perhaps TRBD1 (6 bases). Per germline, CDR1 SNHLY and CDR2 FYNNEI. This CDR3 contains 16 residues. Trimming removed 1 base from V and 0 bases from J, with 11 bases in between. The CDR3 DNA is TGTGCCAGCAGTGAAGGGGAAAGGGGGAGCACAGATACGCAGTATTTT. This sequence encodes CASSEGERGSTDTQYF. The complete variable domain, with remaining parts taken from reference TRBV2 and TRBJ2-3, reads EPEVTQTPSHQVTQMGQEVILRCVPISNHLYFYWYRQILGQKVEFLVSFYNNEISEKSEIFDDQFSVERPDGSNFTLKIRSTKLEDSAMYFCASSEGERGSTDTQYFGPGTRLTVL.

The rearrangement joins TRBV4-1 to TRBJ2-6; unclear D gene. V dropped 1 base and J dropped 1 base, with 5 bases sitting between them. The length of the CDR3 is 15 residues. Germline loops: CDR1 MGHRA, CDR2 YSYEKL. The CDR3 spells CASSQVRSGANVLTF. The DNA of the CDR3 is TGCGCCAGCAGCCAAGTTCGTTCTGGGGCCAACGTCCTGACTTTC.

The V and J genes are TRBV12-3 or TRBV12-4 and TRBJ1-1, with TRBD1 as a possible D gene (5 bases). Trimming cost V 6 bases and J 1 base, with 24 bases left between them. The length of the CDR3 is 18 residues. CDR3 region: CASRNSRGGIGWNTEAFF. The CDR3 coding sequence is TGTGCCAGCAGGAATTCTCGGGGGGGAATTGGTTGGAACACTGAAGCTTTCTTT.

This clonotype was seen a few times. This chain links TRBV5-4 with TRBJ2-1; 7 positions match TRBD1. V lost 4 bases, J lost 2 bases, and 9 bases stayed unmatched. The germline V gene encodes CDR1 SGHNT and CDR2 YYREEE (reference sequence). The CDR3 is made up of 16 amino acids. The CDR3 is CASSPKTGTAYNEQFF. The CDR3 DNA follows: TGTGCCAGCAGCCCGAAAACCGGGACAGCCTACAATGAGCAGTTCTTC.

The V and J genes are TRBV7-2 and TRBJ2-7; TRBD1 aligns across 11 bases. J gave up 3 bases and V 4 bases, and 8 bases lay outside the gene matches. The CDR3 loop spans 16 amino acids. Germline loops: CDR1 SGHTA, CDR2 FQGNSA. The CDR3 here is CASSSPWGTGGYEQYF. The CDR3 DNA is TGTGCCAGCAGCTCCCCCTGGGGGACAGGGGGCTACGAGCAGTACTTC.

There are many counts of this clonotype. The chain couples TRBV10-3 to TRBJ2-7; 8 bases line up with TRBD1. Trimming cost V 7 bases and J 2 bases; bases outside gene matches: 7. This CDR3 has 14 residues. Germline V lookup: CDR1 ENHRY, CDR2 SYGVKD. CDR3 sequence (DNA): TGTGCCATCAATCCGGGACAGGCCGCCTACGAGCAGTACTTC. Amino acid sequence: CAINPGQAAYEQYF.

The V gene is TRBV12-3 or TRBV12-4, the J gene TRBJ1-1; possible D gene TRBD1, 6 bases. CDR3 length: 15 amino acids. Trimming left V 6 bases short and J 2 bases short, with 16 bases between. CDR3 amino acids: CASRLLQGSNTEAFF. DNA for the CDR3: TGTGCCAGCAGATTGCTACAGGGTAGTAACACTGAAGCTTTCTTT.

Notes on this clonotype: One end of the junction is discordant with germline, which a read error may explain. The chain recombines TRBV5-1 with TRBJ1-5, with 7 bases identical to TRBD1. The germline CDR1 and CDR2 sequences are SGHRS and YFSETQ. This CDR3 has 15 amino acids. The CDR3: CAISLEGARNQPQHF. DNA of the CDR3: TGCGCCATCAGCTTGGAGGGGGCGCGGAATCAGCCCCAGCATTTT.

This clonotype has a handful of counts. This chain links TRBV5-4 with TRBJ2-5; 14 nucleotides align to TRBD2. From germline, CDR1 is SGHNT and CDR2 YYREEE (reference sequence). The V gene end was trimmed by 4 bases and the J gene end by 5 bases; junction bases not matched to a gene: 13. This CDR3 region has 18 residues. The CDR3 bases are TGTGCCAGCAGCAGACCTCTCGGGACTAGCGGGGGTATCGAGACCCAGTACTTC. Encoded protein: CASSRPLGTSGGIETQYF.

The rearrangement uses TRBV9 and TRBJ1-2; no definite D call. Germline values: CDR1 SGDLS, CDR2 YYNGEE. Trimming took off 0 bases at V and 4 bases at J, with 22 bases between the two ends. The CDR3 has 18 residues. CDR3 DNA: TGTGCCAGCAGCGTAGGGGGTCAGCGGGAGACGGTGTTCTATGGCTACACCTTC. Translation gives CASSVGGQRETVFYGYTF.

The rearrangement links TRBV7-2 to TRBJ2-3, with D unresolved. This CDR3 comprises 13 residues. Germline-derived CDR1 and CDR2 are SGHTA and FQGNSA. V lost 1 base, J lost 2 bases, and 4 bases lay in between. Here the CDR3 DNA reads TGTGCCAGCAGCTTAGTTAACACAGATACGCAGTATTTT. Residues: CASSLVNTDTQYF.

This clonotype was detected a few times. CDR3: CATSDFRSYEQYF. The CDR3 bases are TGTGCCACCAGTGATTTCAGATCCTACGAGCAGTACTTC. V gene TRBV24-1 combines with J gene TRBJ2-7, with D hard to call. The CDR3 runs to 13 residues. Trimming stripped 1 base from V and 1 base from J, with 4 bases between. The germline gives CDR1 KGHDR, CDR2 SFDVKD.

The rearrangement uses TRBV11-2 and TRBJ2-5; TRBD2 matches at 9 bases. J gave up 3 bases and V 6 bases, and 2 bases lay outside the gene matches. Germline V lookup: CDR1 SGHAT, CDR2 FQNNGV. There are 13 residues in the CDR3. DNA for the CDR3: TGTGCCAGCAGGGTAGCGGGAGAAGAGACCCAGTACTTC. Translating gives CASRVAGEETQYF.

The chain joins TRBV7-2 to TRBJ1-4, with 7 bases lining up with TRBD1. The germline CDR1 and CDR2 sequences are SGHTA and FQGNSA. This CDR3 is 14 amino acids long. The V gene end was trimmed by 5 bases and the J gene end by 8 bases; junction bases not matched to a gene: 8. The CDR3 is CASSTTGAQEKLFF. CDR3 in DNA: TGTGCCAGCAGCACCACAGGGGCTCAAGAAAAACTGTTTTTT.

This clonotype was detected a few times. This chain's CDR3 is CASSFSRETYEQYF. For the CDR3, the DNA is TGTGCCAGCAGCTTTAGTCGGGAGACCTACGAGCAGTACTTC. The chain employs TRBV5-6 and TRBJ2-7; TRBD2 might be the D (6 bases). Germline V gene lookup returns CDR1 SGHDT and CDR2 YYEEEE. Trimming left V 2 bases short and J 2 bases short, with 11 bases between. There are 14 residues in the CDR3.

This clonotype was detected a few times. V is TRBV15 and J is TRBJ2-1; 14 positions match TRBD2. Trimming at V came to 6 bases and at J to 11 bases, leaving 3 bases not matched to a gene. Germline values: CDR1 LNHNV, CDR2 YYDKDF (reference sequence). The CDR3 has 13 residues. The chain's CDR3 is CATRGTSGSKQFF. The CDR3 DNA reads TGTGCCACCAGAGGGACTAGCGGGAGTAAGCAGTTCTTC.

The chain carries TRBV29-1 and TRBJ2-7; 7 nucleotides line up with TRBD2. The V gene's germline CDR1 is SQVTM and CDR2 ANQGSEA. The CDR3 has 13 residues. The J segment lost 4 bases and the V segment lost 1 base, leaving 4 bases of the junction unmatched. The CDR3: CSVEVRGDYEQYF. The CDR3 DNA sequence: TGCAGCGTTGAAGTACGGGGGGATTACGAGCAGTACTTC.

The rearrangement joins TRBV25-1 to TRBJ2-7, with D unclear. CDR1 is MGHDK and CDR2 is SYGVNS in the germline V gene. V shed 5 bases and J shed 6 bases, with 11 bases lying between them. This CDR3 is built from 12 residues. The CDR3 DNA is TGTGCCAGCAGTCAATTCCCGAGCGAGCAGTACTTC. Protein product: CASSQFPSEQYF.

This clonotype has just a few counts. This chain connects TRBV14 to TRBJ2-3, with 10 bases matching TRBD2. The CDR3 contains 16 residues. The germline CDR1 and CDR2 sequences are SGHDN and FVKESK. The ends lost 4 bases at V and 3 bases at J; junction bases unmatched: 7. In nucleotides, the CDR3 is TGTGCCAGCAGCCTTAACACTAGCGGGACTACAGATACGCAGTATTTT. The encoded protein is CASSLNTSGTTDTQYF.

This chain joins TRBV7-9 and TRBJ1-3, with D maybe TRBD1 (6 bases). This CDR3 region has 16 residues. Trimming took off 5 bases at V and 0 bases at J, with 14 bases between the two ends. Germline-derived CDR1 and CDR2 are SEHNR and FQNEAQ (reference sequence). The DNA of the CDR3 is TGTGCCAGCAGCCACCCCAGGGGAAACTCTGGAAACACCATATATTTT. As protein: CASSHPRGNSGNTIYF.